This passage covers 9 T cell receptor beta chains from one sample sequenced in a study of blood T cell repertoires in COVID-19. The repertoire was sequenced with immunoSEQ multiplex PCR; TCRdb's copy has only in-frame clones and lacks some. Of about 180,000 clones detected, about 90% appear once; the ten largest clones hold around 1.2%. The sample taken for sequencing was PBMCs or T cells enriched from blood (not recorded which). The receptors here all came from a human donor with acute COVID-19. The donor label of this sample is uncertain.

V is TRBV18 and J is TRBJ2-1; D is ambiguous. Trimming removed 6 bases at V and 1 base at J, with 13 bases between. The CDR3 loop spans 15 amino acids. Germline V lookup: CDR1 KGHSH, CDR2 LQKENI. The CDR3 coding sequence is TGTGCCAGCTCGTCGGGTGAAGCTTCCTACAATGAGCAGTTCTTC. Translation: CASSSGEASYNEQFF.

This chain uses TRBV6-5 with TRBJ1-3; 7 bases map to TRBD1. Per the germline V gene, CDR1 is MNHEY and CDR2 is SVGAGI. Trimming took 6 bases from V and 2 from J; bases not matched to a gene: 7. The CDR3 is 15 residues long. The CDR3 sequence: CASRPPGGPGNTIYF. As DNA, the CDR3 is TGTGCCAGCAGGCCCCCAGGGGGACCTGGAAACACCATATATTTT.

This chain links TRBV10-3 with TRBJ2-2; 8 nucleotides agree with TRBD1. The germline V gene encodes CDR1 ENHRY and CDR2 SYGVKD. V was clipped by 5 bases and J by 2 bases; unmatched bases: 4. CDR3 length: 15 residues. For the CDR3, the DNA is TGTGCCATCAGTCCCGGGACAGGAAACACCGGGGAGCTGTTTTTT. This encodes CAISPGTGNTGELFF.

This clone is a singleton in its sample. The chain joins TRBV18 to TRBJ1-3, with D unclear. CDR1 and CDR2 (germline): KGHSH, LQKENI. V lost 2 bases, J lost 1 base, and 15 bases lay in between. The CDR3 extends over 17 amino acids. Here the CDR3 reads CASSPNRGFLSGNTIYF. The CDR3 DNA reads TGTGCCAGCTCACCAAACCGAGGGTTCCTATCTGGAAACACCATATATTTT. The entire variable domain, with the rest obtained from reference TRBV18 and TRBJ1-3, is as follows: NAGVMQNPRHLVRRRGQEARLRCSPMKGHSHVYWYRQLPEEGLKFMVYLQKENIIDESGMPKERFSAEFPKEGPSILRIQQVVRGDSAAYFCASSPNRGFLSGNTIYFGEGSWLTVV.

J is TRBJ1-2 and V is TRBV3-1 (or the pseudogene TRBV3-2); D is possibly TRBD1 (5 bases). This CDR3 spans 14 amino acids. Trimming left V 0 bases short and J 8 bases short, with 13 bases between. Looked up from germline, CDR1 is LGHDT and CDR2 is YNNKEL (reference sequence). The DNA for the CDR3 is TGTGCCAGCAGCCAAGATGTCAGGGCAGCCGGCTACACCTTC. It encodes CASSQDVRAAGYTF.

V usage is TRBV7-6 and J usage is TRBJ1-2; D might be TRBD1 (5 bases). Germline V lookup: CDR1 SGHVS, CDR2 FNYEAQ. V was trimmed by 1 base and J by 6 bases, leaving 12 bases between them. This CDR3 comprises 14 residues. The CDR3: CASSLGSGSDGYTF. The CDR3 DNA sequence: TGTGCCAGCAGCTTAGGGTCAGGGTCCGATGGCTACACCTTC.

The chain employs TRBV12-3 or TRBV12-4 and TRBJ1-1; a weak D match, TRBD1 (5 bases). Trimming removed 5 bases from V and 2 bases from J, with 9 bases in between. The length of the CDR3 is 13 residues. Here the CDR3 reads CASSRQLNTEAFF. The CDR3, as DNA: TGTGCCAGCAGTAGACAGCTCAACACTGAAGCTTTCTTT.

The rearrangement links TRBV9 to TRBJ2-3; a weak D match, TRBD2 (6 bases). Germline V gives CDR1 SGDLS, CDR2 YYNGEE. Trimming removed 0 bases at V and 1 base at J, with 9 bases between. This CDR3 is built from 15 residues. CDR3 nucleotides: TGTGCCAGCAGCGTAGAGATAGCGGGCACAGATACGCAGTATTTT. It specifies CASSVEIAGTDTQYF. Using reference TRBV9 and TRBJ2-3 for the parts outside the CDR3, the full variable domain is DSGVTQTPKHLITATGQRVTLRCSPRSGDLSVYWYQQSLDQGLQFLIQYYNGEERAKGNILERFSAQQFPDLHSELNLSSLELGDSALYFCASSVEIAGTDTQYFGPGTRLTVL.

The chain carries TRBV7-9 and TRBJ2-7, with D hard to call. The length of the CDR3 is 17 residues. V lost 4 bases to trimming and J lost 1 base, with 20 bases between them. Germline CDR1 reads SEHNR; CDR2 reads FQNEAQ (reference sequence). The CDR3 sequence: CASSSQSTPKASYEQYF. The DNA of the CDR3 is TGTGCCAGCAGCTCCCAATCGACACCCAAGGCATCCTACGAGCAGTACTTC.